This TCR beta chain was observed in a study of CXCR3-negative and CXCR3-positive naive CD8 T cells. Points from the study as a whole: Diversity in memory CD8+ cells fell much lower than the comparably high levels seen in both naive subsets. With respect to TRBV-TRBJ usage, naive CXCR3-negative and CXCR3-positive cells were similar; memory differed. TRB CDR3 hydrophobicity was greater in CXCR3-positive naive cells than in CXCR3-negative naive cells.

With respect to this clonotype: Antigen unknown.

The CDR3 has 11 amino acids. With UMI labels, 5' RACE was used to prepare the TRB cDNA libraries. TCRdb re-called the 5' RACE reads; one entry per CDR3 protein, DNA not given. Its table lists about 150,000 distinct CDR3 sequences. Each CD8+ T cell subset was flow-sorted in triplicate. Every sort contained 250,000 to 300,000 cells. The naive CD8+ gate required CD45RO-CCR7+CD27+CD95- phenotype. The sequenced sample consisted of naive CXCR3+ CD8+ T cells from blood. Specified subset: CD45RO-CCR7+CD27+CD95- naive CD8+ T cells expressing CXCR3 (TNR3+). V and J are TRBV23-1 and TRBJ2-7. TRBV23-1 is filed as an ORF, its function uncertain. This receptor was taken from a human donor in good health. Some clones in this sample may be carry-over from other donors' samples. The CDR3 region is CASRPDYEQYF.